The 14 T cell receptor beta chains in this list originate from one sample, sequenced in a study of blood T cell repertoires in COVID-19. TCRdb keeps only in-frame clones here, not all; method: immunoSEQ multiplex PCR. Found here are roughly 100,000 clones, 75% to 85% of them singletons; the top ten hold more than 8%. Sequenced: peripheral blood. All receptors derive from a woman between 65 and 79 years old with acute or convalescent COVID-19.

V usage is TRBV29-1 and J usage is TRBJ2-1; 15 nucleotides align to TRBD2. The length of the CDR3 is 13 residues. V lost 6 bases, J lost 8 bases, and 2 bases stayed unmatched. From germline, CDR1 is SQVTM and CDR2 ANQGSEA. The DNA of the CDR3 is TGCAGCGTCGGACTAGCGGGAGGGTATGAGCAGTTCTTC. Translation: CSVGLAGGYEQFF.

V gene TRBV29-1 combines with J gene TRBJ2-7; TRBD1 is a possible D gene (7 bases). The CDR3 spans 13 residues. Trimming pared 8 bases from V and 4 bases from J, leaving 18 bases between. Germline assignment: CDR1 SQVTM and CDR2 ANQGSEA. CDR3 amino acids: CSTSTGAGYEQYF. The CDR3 DNA reads TGCAGCACCAGTACAGGGGCGGGGTACGAGCAGTACTTC.

CDR3 protein: CASSQGILYSGTGAFNGYTF. CDR3 nucleotide sequence: TGTGCCAGCAGCCAAGGAATCCTATACAGCGGGACAGGGGCGTTCAATGGCTACACCTTC. The chain carries TRBV3-1 (or the pseudogene TRBV3-2) and TRBJ1-2; 10 bases match TRBD1. V was clipped by 1 base and J by 6 bases; unmatched bases: 20. CDR1 is LGHDT and CDR2 is YNNKEL in the germline V gene (reference sequence). The CDR3 runs to 20 residues.

The chain is built from TRBV5-5 and TRBJ1-5, with 7 bases aligning to TRBD1. The CDR3 extends over 14 amino acids. The germline gives CDR1 SGHKS, CDR2 YYEKEE (reference sequence). J was trimmed by 5 bases and V by 0 bases; bases with no gene match: 2. This CDR3 is CASSLGQGHQPQHF. DNA of the CDR3: TGTGCCAGCAGCTTGGGACAGGGCCATCAGCCCCAGCATTTT.

The chain joins TRBV11-3 to TRBJ2-1; 10 nucleotides match TRBD2. This CDR3 is 16 amino acids long. Germline V gives CDR1 SGHNT, CDR2 YENEEA. The junction had 7 bases not matched to a gene; V was cut back by 3 bases and J by 5 bases. CDR3: CASSFGGTSVDNEQFF. The CDR3 DNA follows: TGTGCCAGCAGCTTTGGGGGGACTAGCGTAGACAATGAGCAGTTCTTC.

This chain connects TRBV3-1 (or the pseudogene TRBV3-2) to TRBJ1-4; 10 bases align to TRBD1. The germline CDR1 and CDR2 sequences are LGHDT and YNNKEL (reference sequence). V lost 4 bases to trimming and J lost 2 bases; unmatched junction nucleotides: 1. CDR3 length: 15 residues. The DNA of the CDR3 is TGTGCCAGCAGCCCGACAGGGGGCACTAATGAAAAACTGTTTTTT. Its translation: CASSPTGGTNEKLFF.

The CDR3 loop is CASSYAREAYGYTF. CDR3 bases: TGTGCCAGCAGTTACGCAAGAGAGGCATATGGCTACACCTTC. The V gene is TRBV6-2 or TRBV6-3, the J gene TRBJ1-2; D remains ambiguous. Germline V gene sequence: CDR1 MNHEY, CDR2 SVGEGT. V lost 2 bases and J lost 5, with 12 bases in between. The length of the CDR3 is 14 residues.

The chain links TRBV2 to TRBJ2-5; 7 positions agree with TRBD2. V lost 1 base to trimming and J lost 7 bases; unmatched junction nucleotides: 9. CDR1 is SNHLY and CDR2 is FYNNEI in the germline V gene. The CDR3 is made up of 15 amino acids. CDR3 sequence: CASSEGLAVRGTQYF. The CDR3, as DNA: TGTGCCAGCAGTGAAGGGCTAGCGGTCCGTGGGACCCAGTACTTC. Full variable domain (outside the CDR3, taken from reference TRBV2 and TRBJ2-5): EPEVTQTPSHQVTQMGQEVILRCVPISNHLYFYWYRQILGQKVEFLVSFYNNEISEKSEIFDDQFSVERPDGSNFTLKIRSTKLEDSAMYFCASSEGLAVRGTQYFGPGTRLLVL.

This clone occurred a few times. This chain uses TRBV2 with TRBJ2-5; 12 bases are a match to TRBD2. CDR3 length equals 15 residues. Unmatched junction bases numbered 3, after V lost 4 bases and J lost 3 bases. Per the germline V gene, CDR1 is SNHLY and CDR2 is FYNNEI. The CDR3 region is CASSASGGAEETQYF. In DNA form, the CDR3 reads TGTGCCAGCAGTGCTAGCGGGGGGGCAGAAGAGACCCAGTACTTC.

The rearrangement uses TRBV7-3 and TRBJ2-1, with a tentative D call TRBD2 (7 bases). The CDR3 runs to 16 residues. Germline CDR1 reads SGHTA; CDR2 reads FQGTGA. V dropped 1 base and J dropped 1 base, with 11 bases sitting between them. Here the CDR3 reads CASSLIGGASYNEQFF. In DNA, the CDR3 is TGTGCCAGCAGCTTAATTGGGGGGGCTTCCTACAATGAGCAGTTCTTC.

The chain couples TRBV29-1 to TRBJ1-2; D remains ambiguous. The CDR3 contains 13 residues. Germline V gene sequence: CDR1 SQVTM, CDR2 ANQGSEA. V lost 0 bases, J lost 4 bases, and 9 bases lay in between. The DNA of the CDR3 is TGCAGCGTTGAAGATCTGACAACCTATGGCTACACCTTC. Residues: CSVEDLTTYGYTF.

The V gene is TRBV2, the J gene TRBJ2-1, with 8 bases lining up with TRBD1. V was pared by 4 bases and J by 6 bases, with 5 bases of the junction left unmatched. Germline V gene data show CDR1 as SNHLY and CDR2 as FYNNEI. The CDR3 is 14 residues long. CDR3 in amino acids: CASSVSGTGNEQFF. DNA for the CDR3: TGTGCCAGCAGTGTGTCAGGGACAGGCAATGAGCAGTTCTTC.

In DNA form, the CDR3 reads TGTGCCAGCAGCCCCCGGGGAGGCCCGAGCTCCTATAATTCACCCCTCCACTTT. This translates into CASSPRGGPSSYNSPLHF. This chain uses TRBV7-2 with TRBJ1-6, with D unclear. The germline V gene encodes CDR1 SGHTA and CDR2 FQGNSA. The CDR3 contains 18 residues. Trimming removed 5 bases from V and 0 bases from J, with 17 bases in between.

The chain has TRBV7-8 and TRBJ2-2; TRBD1 matches 8 bases. This CDR3 is 16 amino acids long. The trim removed 5 bases at V and 4 bases at J, leaving 9 bases unmatched. Germline V gene lookup returns CDR1 SGHVS and CDR2 FQNEAQ. This CDR3 is CASSASWTGFTGELFF. The CDR3 DNA reads as TGTGCCAGCAGCGCGTCATGGACAGGGTTCACCGGGGAGCTGTTTTTT.